The 23 T cell receptor beta chains in this list originate from one sample, sequenced in a study of radiation and T cells in renal cell carcinoma. The repertoire was sequenced with immunoSEQ multiplex PCR; TCRdb's copy has only in-frame clones and lacks some. The data show fewer than 200,000 clones, around 90% seen once. The time point is: blood 4 weeks post-SBRT, at nephrectomy. Treatment denoted: 15 Gy SBRT to primary tumor, nephrectomy 4 weeks later. Sequencing was performed on blood, taken from a patient whose treatment included radiotherapy and nephrectomy. The receptors originated from a woman in her fifties or sixties with renal cell carcinoma.

The genes are TRBV7-6 and TRBJ2-7; no clear D gene. The germline CDR1 and CDR2 sequences are SGHVS and FNYEAQ. The ends were cut back, 5 bases at V and 0 bases at J, with 11 bases in the middle. This CDR3 region has 14 residues. The CDR3 coding sequence is TGTGCCAGCAGCAGGACGGCTAGCTCCTACGAGCAGTACTTC. Translated: CASSRTASSYEQYF.

This clone is a singleton in its sample. The CDR3 loop reads CASSRDTVNTEAFF. The CDR3 DNA reads TGTGCCAGCTCACGAGACACTGTTAACACTGAAGCTTTCTTT. The genes are TRBV18 and TRBJ1-1; no definite D call. Trimming cost V 4 bases and J 2 bases, with 11 bases left between them. CDR3 length: 14 amino acids. The germline CDR1 and CDR2 sequences are KGHSH and LQKENI.

The chain joins TRBV7-2 to TRBJ2-7; D is tentatively TRBD1 or TRBD2 (5 bases each). The CDR3 extends over 16 amino acids. CDR1 SGHTA and CDR2 FQGNSA come from the germline V gene. V lost 5 bases and J lost 7, with 24 bases in between. CDR3 in amino acids: CASSPQGAGPFGEQYF. The CDR3 nucleotides are TGTGCCAGCAGCCCCCAGGGTGCGGGCCCCTTCGGGGAGCAGTACTTC.

The genes are TRBV9 and TRBJ1-1; no clear D gene. This CDR3 region has 16 residues. Trimming cost V 3 bases and J 1 base, with 16 bases left between them. CDR1 and CDR2 from the germline V gene are SGDLS and YYNGEE. The DNA for the CDR3 is TGTGCCAGCAGCGCCGACCTTCACAATGGGAACACTGAAGCTTTCTTT. Translating it yields CASSADLHNGNTEAFF.

There are a few counts of this clone. The CDR3: CASSIGGQPQHF. The CDR3 region has the DNA TGTGCCAGTAGTATAGGCGGTCAGCCCCAGCATTTT. This chain uses TRBV19 with TRBJ1-5; D is ambiguous. Between the trimmed V and J ends, which lost 1 base and 6 bases, there was a span of 4 bases. The CDR3 length is 12 residues. Per germline, CDR1 LNHDA and CDR2 SQIVND (reference sequence).

The chain links TRBV5-4 to TRBJ1-3; the D gene is possibly TRBD1 (6 bases). From germline, CDR1 is SGHNT and CDR2 YYREEE (reference sequence). Trimming pared 4 bases from V and 2 bases from J, leaving 10 bases between. The CDR3 is made up of 14 amino acids. The CDR3 coding sequence is TGTGCCAGCAGCCCCCGGGGGCCTGGAAACACCATATATTTT. It is translated as CASSPRGPGNTIYF.

This chain links TRBV15 with TRBJ2-7; either TRBD1 or TRBD2 may fit D (5 bases each). The length of the CDR3 is 13 residues. In germline, CDR1 is LNHNV, CDR2 YYDKDF (reference sequence). The V and J ends lost 5 bases and 2 bases respectively, with 10 bases between them. The DNA for the CDR3 is TGTGCCACCAGCCGATGGGGGACCTACGAGCAGTACTTC. Residues: CATSRWGTYEQYF.

The genes are TRBV6-1 and TRBJ1-2; TRBD1 agrees at 8 bases. With V trimmed by 3 bases and J by 4 bases, 4 bases remained unmatched. The CDR3 spans 14 residues. Germline V CDR1 and CDR2: MNHNS, SASEGT. As DNA, the CDR3 is TGTGCCAGCAGTGAGGACAGGGCCTCCTATGGCTACACCTTC. The encoded protein is CASSEDRASYGYTF.

The chain carries TRBV4-3 and TRBJ2-5; a weak D match, TRBD2 (6 bases). The CDR3 contains 14 residues. V was shortened by 4 bases and J by 1 base, with 10 bases between the two germline ends. Germline-derived CDR1 and CDR2 are LGHNA and YSLEER. CDR3 DNA sequence: TGCGCCAGCAGCCCGGGGACTGGCCAAGAGACCCAGTACTTC. Translating gives CASSPGTGQETQYF.

The chain is built from TRBV19 and TRBJ2-3, with D unresolved. V was trimmed by 0 bases and J by 5 bases, leaving 9 bases between them. The CDR3 consists of 14 residues. Per germline, CDR1 LNHDA and CDR2 SQIVND (reference sequence). The CDR3 sequence is CASSIEQNRDTQYF. The CDR3 DNA reads as TGTGCCAGTAGTATAGAGCAGAACAGAGATACGCAGTATTTT.

The chain recombines TRBV19 with TRBJ1-5, with D uncertain. V lost 2 bases to trimming and J lost 0 bases, with 5 bases between them. The CDR3 consists of 14 residues. CDR1 is LNHDA and CDR2 is SQIVND in the germline V gene (reference sequence). The CDR3 bases are TGTGCCAGTAGTATATCCCATAGCAATCAGCCCCAGCATTTT. Residues: CASSISHSNQPQHF.

This chain connects TRBV5-1 to TRBJ1-6; D unresolved. The CDR3 loop spans 16 amino acids. Trimming took off 0 bases at V and 10 bases at J, with 17 bases between the two ends. Germline-derived CDR1 and CDR2 are SGHRS and YFSETQ. CDR3 in amino acids: CASSLASAVGGSPLHF. The CDR3 DNA is TGCGCCAGCAGCTTGGCCAGCGCCGTAGGCGGGTCACCCCTCCACTTT. Complete variable domain (other parts from reference TRBV5-1 and TRBJ1-6): KAGVTQTPRYLIKTRGQQVTLSCSPISGHRSVSWYQQTPGQGLQFLFEYFSETQRNKGNFPGRFSGRQFSNSRSEMNVSTLELGDSALYLCASSLASAVGGSPLHFGNGTRLTVT.

V usage is TRBV14 and J usage is TRBJ1-6; D is unresolved. Germline V gene sequence: CDR1 SGHDN, CDR2 FVKESK. V gave up 1 base and J gave up 7 bases, with 14 bases separating them. This CDR3 has 16 residues. DNA of the CDR3: TGTGCCAGCAGCCAAGGCGTGGCCCTCCAGAATTCACCCCTCCACTTT. Protein product: CASSQGVALQNSPLHF. Full variable domain (rest looked up from reference TRBV14 and TRBJ1-6): EAGVTQFPSHSVIEKGQTVTLRCDPISGHDNLYWYRRVMGKEIKFLLHFVKESKQDESGMPNNRFLAERTGGTYSTLKVQPAELEDSGVYFCASSQGVALQNSPLHFGNGTRLTVT.

The genes are TRBV10-1 and TRBJ1-2; D remains unclear. V was shortened by 6 bases and J by 14 bases, with 16 bases between the two germline ends. The CDR3 is made up of 11 amino acids. Germline V gene data show CDR1 as WNHNN and CDR2 as SYGVQD (reference sequence). CDR3: CASRGTQVLTF. CDR3 nucleotide sequence: TGCGCCAGCAGGGGTACCCAGGTTTTGACCTTC.

The rearrangement links TRBV9 to TRBJ2-5, with D perhaps TRBD2 (6 bases). The V gene's germline CDR1 is SGDLS and CDR2 YYNGEE. The germline V and J ends were trimmed by 0 bases and 4 bases, with 13 bases remaining between them. This CDR3 has 15 amino acids. The CDR3 DNA follows: TGTGCCAGCAGCGTAGTTGGGACTTCGGGAGAGACCCAGTACTTC. This translates into CASSVVGTSGETQYF.

On this clone itself: Compared with germline, one end of the junction differs, possibly owing to a read error. This sequence joins TRBV19 and TRBJ2-7; the match to TRBD1 covers 7 bases. The germline V gene has CDR1 LNHDA and CDR2 SQIVND (reference sequence). The CDR3 runs 13 residues. The CDR3 reads CASSFRGSSEQYF. In nucleotides, the CDR3 is TGTGCCAGTAGTTTCAGGGGGTCCTCCGAGCAGTACTTC.

The chain couples TRBV30 to TRBJ1-5, with D maybe TRBD1 (5 bases). This CDR3 is 13 amino acids long. The germline CDR1 and CDR2 sequences are GTSNPN and SVGIG (reference sequence). The ends were cut back, 5 bases at V and 6 bases at J, with 14 bases in the middle. CDR3 sequence (DNA): TGTGCCTGGGGCAGGCAGGGCACTCAGCCCCAGCATTTT. It is translated as CAWGRQGTQPQHF.

This chain connects TRBV19 to TRBJ1-1; 7 nucleotides agree with TRBD1. Germline V CDR1 and CDR2: LNHDA, SQIVND (reference sequence). V lost 3 bases, J lost 1 base, and 8 bases stayed unmatched. The CDR3 runs 16 residues. The CDR3 sequence: CASSITGVRGNTEAFF. In DNA form, the CDR3 reads TGTGCCAGTAGTATCACAGGGGTGAGGGGGAACACTGAAGCTTTCTTT.

The chain couples TRBV5-1 to TRBJ2-1, with 11 bases that match TRBD2. Trimming took 1 base from V and 5 from J; bases not matched to a gene: 2. Germline-derived CDR1 and CDR2 are SGHRS and YFSETQ. The CDR3 runs to 15 residues. This CDR3 is CASSLTSGGNNEQFF. In DNA, the CDR3 is TGCGCCAGCAGCTTGACTAGCGGGGGAAACAATGAGCAGTTCTTC.

To note about this clone: Distinct nucleotide sequences in the sample also encode this CDR3. The chain uses TRBV18 and TRBJ2-7; no firm D call. There are 12 residues in the CDR3. The ends were cut back, 3 bases at V and 0 bases at J, with 3 bases in the middle. The germline gives CDR1 KGHSH, CDR2 LQKENI. DNA of the CDR3: TGTGCCAGCTCACCTAGCTCCTACGAGCAGTACTTC. This codes for CASSPSSYEQYF.

The chain joins TRBV11-3 to TRBJ1-1; D unclear. Per the germline V gene, CDR1 is SGHNT and CDR2 is YENEEA. V was trimmed by 2 bases and J by 1 base, leaving 5 bases between them. This CDR3 spans 13 amino acids. The CDR3 protein is CASSLHRNTEAFF. Here the CDR3 DNA reads TGTGCCAGCAGCTTACACAGGAACACTGAAGCTTTCTTT.

This clone was detected once. The CDR3: CASSRRGGELFF. CDR3 bases: TGTGCCAGCAGCCGTCGGGGCGGGGAGCTGTTTTTT. This chain uses TRBV5-5 with TRBJ2-2, with D possibly TRBD2 on 5 matching bases. With 4 bases removed from V and 7 bases from J, the gap between germline ends came to 8 bases. The germline CDR1 and CDR2 sequences are SGHKS and YYEKEE (reference sequence). This CDR3 is built from 12 residues.

The rearrangement uses TRBV18 and TRBJ1-1; D might be TRBD1 (6 bases). The V and J ends lost 6 bases and 0 bases respectively, with 14 bases between them. Germline V gene sequence: CDR1 KGHSH, CDR2 LQKENI. This CDR3 region has 15 residues. The CDR3 sequence is CASSGRTDLNTEAFF. The CDR3 DNA reads as TGTGCCAGCTCGGGAAGGACAGACTTGAACACTGAAGCTTTCTTT. Variable domain in full (rest from reference TRBV18 and TRBJ1-1): NAGVMQNPRHLVRRRGQEARLRCSPMKGHSHVYWYRQLPEEGLKFMVYLQKENIIDESGMPKERFSAEFPKEGPSILRIQQVVRGDSAAYFCASSGRTDLNTEAFFGQGTRLTVV.